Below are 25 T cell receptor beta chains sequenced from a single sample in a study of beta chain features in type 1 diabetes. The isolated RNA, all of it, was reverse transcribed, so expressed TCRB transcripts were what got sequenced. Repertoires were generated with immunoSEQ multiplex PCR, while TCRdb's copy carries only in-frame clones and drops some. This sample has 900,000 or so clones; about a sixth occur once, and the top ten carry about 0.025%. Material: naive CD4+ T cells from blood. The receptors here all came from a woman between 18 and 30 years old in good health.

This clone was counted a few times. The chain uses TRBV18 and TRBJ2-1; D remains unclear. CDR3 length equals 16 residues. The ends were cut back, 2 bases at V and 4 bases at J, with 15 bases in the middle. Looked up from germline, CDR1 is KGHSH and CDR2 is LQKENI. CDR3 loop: CASSPYLPATYNEQFF. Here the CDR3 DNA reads TGTGCCAGCTCACCATATCTCCCCGCGACATACAATGAGCAGTTCTTC.

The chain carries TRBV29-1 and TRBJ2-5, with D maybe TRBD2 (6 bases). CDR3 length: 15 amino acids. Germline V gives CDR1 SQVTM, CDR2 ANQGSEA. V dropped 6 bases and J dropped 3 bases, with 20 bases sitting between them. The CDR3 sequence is CSVVPLARNKETQYF. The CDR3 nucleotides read TGCAGCGTCGTCCCCCTAGCGAGGAATAAAGAGACCCAGTACTTC.

The CDR3 reads CASSHGLQETQYF. The CDR3 DNA follows: TGTGCCAGTAGTCACGGGTTACAAGAGACCCAGTACTTC. The chain carries TRBV19 and TRBJ2-5; D is undetermined. Deletions cut 5 bases from V and 2 bases from J, with 9 bases between. This CDR3 has 13 residues. CDR1 and CDR2 from the germline V gene are LNHDA and SQIVND (reference sequence). Full variable domain (outside the CDR3, taken from reference TRBV19 and TRBJ2-5): DGGITQSPKYLFRKEGQNVTLSCEQNLNHDAMYWYRQDPGQGLRLIYYSQIVNDFQKGDIAEGYSVSREKKESFPLTVTSAQKNPTAFYLCASSHGLQETQYFGPGTRLLVL.

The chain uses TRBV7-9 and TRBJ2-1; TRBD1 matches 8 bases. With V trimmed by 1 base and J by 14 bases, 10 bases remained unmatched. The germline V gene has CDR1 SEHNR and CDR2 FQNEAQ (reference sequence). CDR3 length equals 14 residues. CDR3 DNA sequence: TGTGCCAGCAGCTTAGGGGCACAGGGGGAGGAAAAGTTCTTC. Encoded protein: CASSLGAQGEEKFF.

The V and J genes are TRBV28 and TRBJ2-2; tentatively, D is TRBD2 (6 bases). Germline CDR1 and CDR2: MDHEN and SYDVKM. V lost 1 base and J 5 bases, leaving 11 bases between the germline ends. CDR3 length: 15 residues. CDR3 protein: CASSLFTGETGELFF. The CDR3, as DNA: TGTGCCAGCAGTTTATTCACGGGAGAAACCGGGGAGCTGTTTTTT.

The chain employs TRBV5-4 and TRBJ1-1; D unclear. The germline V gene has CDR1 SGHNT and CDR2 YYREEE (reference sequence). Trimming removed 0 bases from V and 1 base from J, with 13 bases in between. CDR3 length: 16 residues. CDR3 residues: CASSLATSAGNTEAFF. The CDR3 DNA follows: TGTGCCAGCAGCTTGGCCACATCGGCCGGGAACACTGAAGCTTTCTTT.

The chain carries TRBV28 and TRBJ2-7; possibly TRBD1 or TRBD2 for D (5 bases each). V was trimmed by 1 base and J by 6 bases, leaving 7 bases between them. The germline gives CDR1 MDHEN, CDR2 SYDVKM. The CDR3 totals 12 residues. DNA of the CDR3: TGTGCCAGCAGTTTATCCGGGGCCGAGCAGTACTTC. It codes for CASSLSGAEQYF.

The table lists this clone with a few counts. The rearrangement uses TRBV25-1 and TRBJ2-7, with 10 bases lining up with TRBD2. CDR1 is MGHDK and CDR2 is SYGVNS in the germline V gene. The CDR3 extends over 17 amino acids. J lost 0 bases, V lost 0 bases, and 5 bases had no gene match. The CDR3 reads CASSEYRTSGDSYEQYF. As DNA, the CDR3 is TGTGCCAGCAGTGAATACCGGACTAGCGGAGACTCCTACGAGCAGTACTTC.

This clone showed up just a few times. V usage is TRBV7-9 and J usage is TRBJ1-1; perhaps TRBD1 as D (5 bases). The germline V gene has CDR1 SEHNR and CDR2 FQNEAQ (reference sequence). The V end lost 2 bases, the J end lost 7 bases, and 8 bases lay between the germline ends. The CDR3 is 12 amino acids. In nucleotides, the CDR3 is TGTGCCAGCAGCTTATTGCAGGGTGAAGCTTTCTTT. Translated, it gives CASSLLQGEAFF. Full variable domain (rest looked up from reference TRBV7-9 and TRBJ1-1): DTGVSQNPRHKITKRGQNVTFRCDPISEHNRLYWYRQTLGQGPEFLTYFQNEAQLEKSRLLSDRFSAERPKGSFSTLEIQRTEQGDSAMYLCASSLLQGEAFFGQGTRLTVV.

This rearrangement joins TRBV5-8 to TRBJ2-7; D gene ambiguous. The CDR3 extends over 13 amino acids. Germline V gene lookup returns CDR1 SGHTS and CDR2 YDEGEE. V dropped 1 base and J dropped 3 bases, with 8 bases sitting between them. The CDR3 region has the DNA TGTGCCAGCAGCTTGAATAGGGTCTACGAGCAGTACTTC. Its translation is CASSLNRVYEQYF.

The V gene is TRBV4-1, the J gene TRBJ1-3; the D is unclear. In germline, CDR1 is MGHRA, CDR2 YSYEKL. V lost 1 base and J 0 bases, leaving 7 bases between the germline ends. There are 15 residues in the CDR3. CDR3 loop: CASSQGLTSGNTIYF. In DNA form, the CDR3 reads TGCGCCAGCAGCCAAGGCCTGACCTCTGGAAACACCATATATTTT.

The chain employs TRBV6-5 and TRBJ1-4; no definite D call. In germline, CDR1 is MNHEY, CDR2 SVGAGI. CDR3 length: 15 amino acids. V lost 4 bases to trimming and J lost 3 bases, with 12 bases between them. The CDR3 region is CASSFSGSANEKLFF. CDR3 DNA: TGTGCCAGCAGTTTTTCGGGGTCGGCTAATGAAAAACTGTTTTTT.

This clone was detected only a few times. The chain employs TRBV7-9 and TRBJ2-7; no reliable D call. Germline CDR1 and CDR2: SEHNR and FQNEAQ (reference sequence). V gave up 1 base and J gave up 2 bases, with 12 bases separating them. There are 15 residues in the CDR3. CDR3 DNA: TGTGCCAGCAGCTTAGGCCAGGCAAGCGCCTACGAGCAGTACTTC. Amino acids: CASSLGQASAYEQYF.

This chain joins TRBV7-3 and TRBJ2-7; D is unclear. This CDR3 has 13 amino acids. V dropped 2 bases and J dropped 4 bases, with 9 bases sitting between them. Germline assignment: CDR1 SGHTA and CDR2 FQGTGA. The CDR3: CASSLLGGYEQYF. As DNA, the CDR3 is TGTGCCAGCAGCTTATTGGGCGGTTACGAGCAGTACTTC.

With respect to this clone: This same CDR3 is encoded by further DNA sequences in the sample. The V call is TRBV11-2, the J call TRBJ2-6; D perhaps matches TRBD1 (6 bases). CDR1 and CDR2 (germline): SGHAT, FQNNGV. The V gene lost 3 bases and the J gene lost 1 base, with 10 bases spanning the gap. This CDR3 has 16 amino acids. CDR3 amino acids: CASSFRGRSGANVLTF. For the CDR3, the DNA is TGTGCCAGCAGCTTTAGGGGGAGATCTGGGGCCAACGTCCTGACTTTC.

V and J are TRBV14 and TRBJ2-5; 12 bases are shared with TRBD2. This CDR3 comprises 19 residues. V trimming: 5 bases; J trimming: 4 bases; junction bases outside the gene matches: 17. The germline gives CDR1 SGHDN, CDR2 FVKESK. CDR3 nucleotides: TGTGCCAGCAGCGCGCAACCGGGACTAGCGGGTACGTGGCGAGAGACCCAGTACTTC. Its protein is CASSAQPGLAGTWRETQYF. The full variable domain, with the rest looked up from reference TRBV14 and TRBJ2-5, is EAGVTQFPSHSVIEKGQTVTLRCDPISGHDNLYWYRRVMGKEIKFLLHFVKESKQDESGMPNNRFLAERTGGTYSTLKVQPAELEDSGVYFCASSAQPGLAGTWRETQYFGPGTRLLVL.

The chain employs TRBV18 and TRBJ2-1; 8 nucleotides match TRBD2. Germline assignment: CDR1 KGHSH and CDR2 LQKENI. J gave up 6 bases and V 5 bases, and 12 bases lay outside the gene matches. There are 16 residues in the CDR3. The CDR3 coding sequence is TGTGCCAGCTCATTACTAGCGGCCGCACTGAGCAATGAGCAGTTCTTC. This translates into CASSLLAAALSNEQFF.

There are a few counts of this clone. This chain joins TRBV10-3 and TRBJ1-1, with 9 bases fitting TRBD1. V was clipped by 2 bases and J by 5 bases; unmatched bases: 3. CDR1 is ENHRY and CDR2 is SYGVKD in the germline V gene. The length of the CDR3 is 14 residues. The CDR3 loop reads CAISEGQGKTEAFF. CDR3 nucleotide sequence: TGTGCCATCAGTGAGGGACAGGGGAAGACTGAAGCTTTCTTT.

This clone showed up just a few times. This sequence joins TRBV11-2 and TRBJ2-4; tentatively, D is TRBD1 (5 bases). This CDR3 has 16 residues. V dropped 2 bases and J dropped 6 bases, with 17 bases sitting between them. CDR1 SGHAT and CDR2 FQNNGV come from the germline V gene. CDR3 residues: CASSLLLAGSPNIQYF. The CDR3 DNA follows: TGTGCCAGCAGCTTACTCTTGGCAGGGTCTCCAAACATTCAGTACTTC.

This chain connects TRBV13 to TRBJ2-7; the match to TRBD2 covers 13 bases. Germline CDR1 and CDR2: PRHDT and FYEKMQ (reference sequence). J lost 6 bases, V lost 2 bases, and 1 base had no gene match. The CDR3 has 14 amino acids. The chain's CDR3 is CASSLRTSGSEQYF. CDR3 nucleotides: TGTGCCAGCAGCTTACGGACTAGCGGGAGCGAGCAGTACTTC.

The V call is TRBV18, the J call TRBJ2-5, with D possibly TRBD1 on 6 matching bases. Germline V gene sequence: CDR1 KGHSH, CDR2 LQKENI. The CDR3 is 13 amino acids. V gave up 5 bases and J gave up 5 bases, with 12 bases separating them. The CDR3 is CASSTQGQETQYF. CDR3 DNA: TGTGCCAGCTCAACACAGGGCCAGGAGACCCAGTACTTC.

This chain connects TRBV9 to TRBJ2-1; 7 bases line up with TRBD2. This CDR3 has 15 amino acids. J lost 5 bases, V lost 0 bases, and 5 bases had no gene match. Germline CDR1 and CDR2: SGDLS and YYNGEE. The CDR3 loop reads CASSVEPSGDNEQFF. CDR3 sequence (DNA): TGTGCCAGCAGCGTAGAACCTAGCGGTGACAATGAGCAGTTCTTC.

The CDR3 sequence is CSVAYVIWGQWSNQPQHF. As DNA, the CDR3 is TGCAGCGTTGCCTACGTGATATGGGGGCAATGGAGCAATCAGCCCCAGCATTTT. The chain carries TRBV29-1 and TRBJ1-5; possibly TRBD1 for D (6 bases). This CDR3 comprises 18 residues. CDR1 and CDR2 (germline): SQVTM, ANQGSEA. Trimming stripped 4 bases from V and 1 base from J, with 23 bases between.

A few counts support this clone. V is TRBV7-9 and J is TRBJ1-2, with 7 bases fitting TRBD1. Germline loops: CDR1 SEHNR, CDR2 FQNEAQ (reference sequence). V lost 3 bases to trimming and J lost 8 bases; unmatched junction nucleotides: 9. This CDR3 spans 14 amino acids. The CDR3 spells CASSFRTGPAGYTF. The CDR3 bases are TGTGCCAGCAGCTTCAGGACAGGCCCAGCGGGCTACACCTTC. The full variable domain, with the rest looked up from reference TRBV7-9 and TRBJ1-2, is DTGVSQNPRHKITKRGQNVTFRCDPISEHNRLYWYRQTLGQGPEFLTYFQNEAQLEKSRLLSDRFSAERPKGSFSTLEIQRTEQGDSAMYLCASSFRTGPAGYTFGSGTRLTVV.

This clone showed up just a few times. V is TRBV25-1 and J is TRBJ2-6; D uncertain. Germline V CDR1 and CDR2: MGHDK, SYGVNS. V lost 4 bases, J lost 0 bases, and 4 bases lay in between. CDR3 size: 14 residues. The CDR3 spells CASSGSSGANVLTF. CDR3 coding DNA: TGTGCCAGCAGTGGTTCCTCTGGGGCCAACGTCCTGACTTTC.